What follows is one TCR beta chain and its context. Measured with immunoSEQ multiplex PCR; TCRdb has only the in-frame clones, and not every one. The sample has tens of thousands of clones; 87% are singletons. The sample is drawn from a study of OX40 agonist ivuxolimab in advanced cancers. At baseline, cycle 4 day 1, and cycle 7 day 1, blood was sampled. The CDR3 has 15 residues. V was trimmed by 5 bases and J by 2 bases, leaving 13 bases between them. CDR1 SGHVS and CDR2 FNYEAQ come from the germline V gene. Sequenced material: CD4+ or CD8+ T cells sorted from blood, taken in a trial of the OX40 agonist ivuxolimab. The receptor comes from an adult with an advanced solid tumor such as melanoma, head and neck, liver or kidney cancer. The genes are TRBV7-6 and TRBJ1-5; weak D call: TRBD1 (5 bases). The CDR3 here is CASSPGAGRNQPQHF. For the CDR3, the DNA is TGTGCCAGCAGCCCCGGGGCAGGGCGCAATCAGCCCCAGCATTTT.